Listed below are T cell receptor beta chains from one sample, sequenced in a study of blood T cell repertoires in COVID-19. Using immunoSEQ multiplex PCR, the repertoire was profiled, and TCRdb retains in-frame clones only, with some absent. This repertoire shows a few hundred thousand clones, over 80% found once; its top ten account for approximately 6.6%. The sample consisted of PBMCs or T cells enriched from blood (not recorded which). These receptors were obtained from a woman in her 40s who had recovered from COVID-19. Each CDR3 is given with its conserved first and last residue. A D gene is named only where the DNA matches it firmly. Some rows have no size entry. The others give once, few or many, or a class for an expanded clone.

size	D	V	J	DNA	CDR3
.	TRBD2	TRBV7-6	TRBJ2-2	TGTGCCAGTTGGGGGGGAGTGGCGAACACCGGGGAGCTGTTTTTT	CASWGGVANTGELFF
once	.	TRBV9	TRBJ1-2	TGTGCCAGCAGCGCTAGGGGGGGCTCCCCCTATGGCTACACCTTC	CASSARGGSPYGYTF
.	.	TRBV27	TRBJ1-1	TGTGCCAGCAGTTCCCTAGGAACGGCTTTCTTT	CASSSLGTAFF
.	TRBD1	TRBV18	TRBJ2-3	TGTGCCAGCTCACCAACAGGGGGCAGAGATACGCAGTATTTT	CASSPTGGRDTQYF
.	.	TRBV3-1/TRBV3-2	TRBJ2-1	TGTGCCAGCAGCCAAGAACGTTCAGGGAACAATGAGCAGTTCTTC	CASSQERSGNNEQFF
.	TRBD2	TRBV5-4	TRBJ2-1	TGTGCCAGCAGCTTGGGACTAGCGGGGCGCAATGAGCAGTTCTTC	CASSLGLAGRNEQFF
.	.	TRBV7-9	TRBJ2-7	TGTGCCAGCAGCCTCCGGGACACCGGCCAAAAAAGCTCCTACGAGCAGTACTTC	CASSLRDTGQKSSYEQYF
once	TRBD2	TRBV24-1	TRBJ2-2	TGTGCCACCAGTGACCCCCCGGGGGGGAGCGCGACGAACACCGGGGAGCTGTTTTTT	CATSDPPGGSATNTGELFF
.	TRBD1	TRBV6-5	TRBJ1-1	TGTGCCAGCAGACAGGGGGCGGTGAACACTGAAGCTTTCTTT	CASRQGAVNTEAFF
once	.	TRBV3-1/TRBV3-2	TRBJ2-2	TGTGCCAGCAGCCAAGATGGAGCGAACACCGGGGAGCTGTTTTTT	CASSQDGANTGELFF
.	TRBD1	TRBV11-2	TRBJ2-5	TGTGCCAGCAGCTCAGGACAGGGTCTTTGGACCCAGTACTTC	CASSSGQGLWTQYF
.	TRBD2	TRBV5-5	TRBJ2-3	TGTGCCAGCAGCCTAGCGGGCCCGACAGATACGCAGTATTTT	CASSLAGPTDTQYF
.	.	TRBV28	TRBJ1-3	TGTGCCAGCAGTTTATCCGACAGACCACTACGAAACACCATATATTTT	CASSLSDRPLRNTIYF
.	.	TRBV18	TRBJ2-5	TGTGCCAGCTCACCCCTAGGATCTAGGGAGACCCAGTACTTC	CASSPLGSRETQYF
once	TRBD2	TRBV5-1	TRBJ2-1	TGCGCCAGCAGCCCAGCACTAGCGGGGGTGAGGGAGCAGTTCTTC	CASSPALAGVREQFF
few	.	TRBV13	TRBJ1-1	TGTGCCAGCAGCTTAGGCTACACTGAAGCTTTCTTT	CASSLGYTEAFF
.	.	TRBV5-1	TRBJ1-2	TGCGCCAGCAGCCCAATCAAGGCAGGCGGGGGGTGGAATGGCTACACCTTC	CASSPIKAGGGWNGYTF
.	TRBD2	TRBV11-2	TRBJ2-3	TGTGCCAGCAGCCCCCTAGCGGGAGGCAGTGCGGATACGCAGTATTTT	CASSPLAGGSADTQYF
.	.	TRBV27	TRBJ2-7	TGTGCCAGCAGTTTGGGCAGAAGCTACGAGCAGTACTTC	CASSLGRSYEQYF
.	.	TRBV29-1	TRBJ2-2	TGCAGCGTTGTCGGCGACAGACGGACCGGGGAGCTGTTTTTT	CSVVGDRRTGELFF
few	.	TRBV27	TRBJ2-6	TGTGCCAGCAGTTTGAGAGGGACAAGGCGGTCTGGGGCCAACGTCCTGACTTTC	CASSLRGTRRSGANVLTF
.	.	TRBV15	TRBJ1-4	TGTGCCACCAGCAGAGTTTCGGGGGTGAGCGAAAAACTGTTTTTT	CATSRVSGVSEKLFF
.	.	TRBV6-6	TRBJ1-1	TGTGCCAGCAGTTATTCAGGGATCACTGAAGCTTTCTTT	CASSYSGITEAFF
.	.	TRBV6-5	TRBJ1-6	TGTGCCAGCAGTTATGTCAGTTACCCTAATTCACCCCTCCACTTT	CASSYVSYPNSPLHF
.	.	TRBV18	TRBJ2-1	TGTGCCAGCTCACCAATCCCGGTTTTATGGCAGTTCTTC	CASSPIPVLWQFF
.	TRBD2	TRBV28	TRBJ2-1	TGTGCCAGCAGTCCGGCGGGACTAGGCTTCTACAATGAGCAGTTCTTC	CASSPAGLGFYNEQFF
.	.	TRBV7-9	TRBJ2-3	TGTGCCAGCAGCCCCGTGAGGGATACGCAGTATTTT	CASSPVRDTQYF
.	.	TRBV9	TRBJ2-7	TGTGCCAGCAGCGATCGGGACACGGCCTACGAGCAGTACTTC	CASSDRDTAYEQYF
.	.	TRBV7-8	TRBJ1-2	TGTGCCAGCAGCTTAACGGTGGACAGAAACTATGGCTACACCTTC	CASSLTVDRNYGYTF
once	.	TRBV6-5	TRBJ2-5	TGTGCCAGCAGTAGAGGGGGGGGACAAGAGACCCAGTACTTC	CASSRGGGQETQYF
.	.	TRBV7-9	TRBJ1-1	TGTGCCAGCAGCCCCCTACCGGGTGGCACTGAAGCTTTCTTT	CASSPLPGGTEAFF
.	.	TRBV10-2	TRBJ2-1	TGCGCCAGCTGTGTCCGGACAGAGACCAATGAGCAGTTCTTC	CASCVRTETNEQFF
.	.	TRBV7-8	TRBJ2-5	TGTGCCAGCAGCTCCCTTGTAGCGTCGGAAGAGACCCAGTACTTC	CASSSLVASEETQYF
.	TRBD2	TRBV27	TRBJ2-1	TGTGTTTCTGGGGAGGCGGGAGCGGGTTGGTATGAGCAGTTCTTC	CVSGEAGAGWYEQFF
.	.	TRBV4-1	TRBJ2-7	TGCGCCAGCAGCCATCCCTCGGAGCAGACCTACGAGCAGTACTTC	CASSHPSEQTYEQYF
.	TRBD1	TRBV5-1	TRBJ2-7	TGCGCCAGCAGCCGATCCGGGACAGGGAACGAGCAGTACTTC	CASSRSGTGNEQYF
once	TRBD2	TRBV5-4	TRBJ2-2	TGTGCCAGCAGGTTTGCGCTGACTAGCGGCAACACCGGGGAGCTGTTTTTT	CASRFALTSGNTGELFF
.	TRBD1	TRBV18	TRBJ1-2	TGTGCCAGCTCACCGACGACAGGGTATGAAGGCTACACCTTC	CASSPTTGYEGYTF
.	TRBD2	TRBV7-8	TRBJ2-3	TGTGCCAGCAGCTCCCGGACTAGCGGGGGGAAGGGGGATACGCAGTATTTT	CASSSRTSGGKGDTQYF
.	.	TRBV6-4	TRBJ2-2	TGTGCCAGCAGTCCCGAACTGGTTAGGAGCACCGGGGAGCTGTTTTTT	CASSPELVRSTGELFF
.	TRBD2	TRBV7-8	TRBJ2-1	TGTGCCAGCAGGTACCAAACCGGGACTAGCGGGAGTGTTGAGCAGTTCTTC	CASRYQTGTSGSVEQFF
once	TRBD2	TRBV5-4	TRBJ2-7	TGTGCCAGCAGCTTGGTCCCCGGGGGGTCCTACGAGCAGTACTTC	CASSLVPGGSYEQYF
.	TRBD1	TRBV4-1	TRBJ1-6	TGCGCCAGCAGCCAAGTCATCGGCAGGGGGCGGAATTCACCCCTCCACTTT	CASSQVIGRGRNSPLHF
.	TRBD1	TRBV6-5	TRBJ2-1	TGTGCCACCCTAAGGTACAGGGGGCGAGGTGAGCAGTTCTTC	CATLRYRGRGEQFF